A selection of T cell receptor beta chains follows, all from one sample in a study of T cells in Graves' hyperthyroidism and ophthalmopathy. TCRdb re-analysed the multiplex PCR reads in MiXCR, keeping a single row per CDR3 protein. Here the sample spans more than 300,000 distinct CDR3 sequences, approximately 18% being singletons. Sequenced input: blood. These receptors came from a man aged 18 to 30 with Graves' ophthalmopathy. The CDR3 runs from the conserved cysteine through the conserved F or W. D genes are given only for firm matches. The size field is filled for only some rows; it gives once, few, many or a size class.

CDR3: CASSPRGFSNQPQHF
DNA: TGTGCCAGCAGTCCAAGGGGGTTTAGCAATCAGCCCCAGCATTTT
J: TRBJ1-5
V: TRBV12-3/TRBV12-4
size: many
D: NA
length: 15

CDR3: CAIRTATNEKLFF
DNA: TGTGCCATCAGGACAGCAACTAATGAAAAACTGTTTTTT
J: TRBJ1-4
V: TRBV10-3
size: few
D: NA
length: 13

CDR3: CATRQGSSGNTIYF
DNA: TGTGCCACCCGACAAGGAAGCTCTGGAAACACCATATATTTT
J: TRBJ1-3
V: TRBV7-9
size: few
D: NA
length: 14

CDR3: CASSSTTGFPGELFF
DNA: TGTGCCAGCAGCTCCACAACAGGGTTCCCCGGGGAGCTGTTTTTT
J: TRBJ2-2
V: TRBV5-4
size: few
D: NA
length: 15

CDR3: CSASTQHTSYEQYF
DNA: TGCAGTGCTAGTACCCAACATACCTCCTACGAGCAGTACTTC
J: TRBJ2-7
V: TRBV20-1
size: NA
D: NA
length: 14

CDR3: CASSQDRTNNEQFF
DNA: TGTGCCAGCAGCCAAGATAGGACTAACAATGAGCAGTTCTTC
J: TRBJ2-1
V: TRBV4-2
size: few
D: NA
length: 14

CDR3: CASSPDRRLGRAFF
DNA: TGTGCCAGCAGCCCGGACAGGCGGTTGGGCAGGGCTTTCTTT
J: TRBJ1-1
V: TRBV12-3/TRBV12-4
size: many
D: TRBD1
length: 14

CDR3: CASSGQVTYEQYF
DNA: TGTGCCAGCAGCGGACAGGTGACCTACGAGCAGTACTTC
J: TRBJ2-7
V: TRBV7-9
size: many
D: TRBD1
length: 13

CDR3: CASSRALNQPQHF
DNA: TGTGCCAGTAGTCGGGCCCTGAATCAGCCCCAGCATTTT
J: TRBJ1-5
V: TRBV19
size: many
D: NA
length: 13

CDR3: CASSHLLPTGVGQETQYF
DNA: TGTGCCAGCAGCCACCTCCTCCCGACAGGTGTGGGCCAAGAGACCCAGTACTTC
J: TRBJ2-5
V: TRBV28
size: many
D: NA
length: 18

CDR3: CASSVDTGDPYEQYF
DNA: TGTGCCAGCAGCGTAGACACGGGCGACCCCTACGAGCAGTACTTC
J: TRBJ2-7
V: TRBV9
size: many
D: NA
length: 15

CDR3: CASRSPGGRNYGYTF
DNA: TGTGCCAGCCGCTCGCCGGGCGGACGAAACTATGGCTACACCTTC
J: TRBJ1-2
V: TRBV11-2
size: many
D: NA
length: 15

CDR3: CASSGRSGQGLETQYF
DNA: TGTGCCAGCAGCGGACGCTCGGGACAGGGACTAGAGACCCAGTACTTC
J: TRBJ2-5
V: TRBV6-1
size: NA
D: TRBD1
length: 16

CDR3: CASSPRQGGQPQHF
DNA: TGTGCCAGCAGCCCAAGACAGGGTGGACAGCCCCAGCATTTT
J: TRBJ1-5
V: TRBV7-2
size: few
D: TRBD1
length: 14

CDR3: CASSPLQGSKGEQYF
DNA: TGTGCCAGCAGTCCCCTACAGGGTTCGAAGGGGGAGCAGTACTTC
J: TRBJ2-7
V: TRBV2
size: many
D: NA
length: 15

CDR3: CASRFGTPDGEKLFF
DNA: TGTGCCAGCAGATTCGGGACGCCGGACGGAGAAAAACTGTTTTTT
J: TRBJ1-4
V: TRBV6-1
size: NA
D: NA
length: 15

CDR3: CASSGARTDSYERYF
DNA: TGTGCCAGCAGCGGAGCGAGGACAGACTCCTACGAGCGGTACTTC
J: TRBJ2-7
V: TRBV6-1
size: NA
D: NA
length: 15

CDR3: CSVEGLRRTGGISYGYTF
DNA: TGCAGCGTTGAAGGATTGAGGAGGACAGGGGGTATAAGCTATGGCTACACCTTC
J: TRBJ1-2
V: TRBV29-1
size: few
D: TRBD1
length: 18

CDR3: CASSLAGIAYEQYF
DNA: TGTGCCAGCAGCTTAGCCGGGATAGCCTACGAGCAGTACTTC
J: TRBJ2-7
V: TRBV13
size: many
D: NA
length: 14

CDR3: CASSPAYGTDGMDTQYF
DNA: TGTGCCAGCAGTCCAGCCTACGGGACAGATGGAATGGATACGCAGTATTTT
J: TRBJ2-3
V: TRBV5-4
size: few
D: TRBD1
length: 17

CDR3: CASSELQGGYGYTF
DNA: TGTGCCAGCAGTGAATTGCAGGGTGGCTATGGCTACACCTTC
J: TRBJ1-2
V: TRBV6-1
size: many
D: NA
length: 14

CDR3: CASSSGTSGGFYPLYEQYF
DNA: TGTGCCAGCAGCAGCGGGACTAGCGGGGGTTTTTACCCCCTCTACGAGCAGTACTTC
J: TRBJ2-7
V: TRBV13
size: NA
D: TRBD2
length: 19

CDR3: CASSETGGWNQPQHF
DNA: TGTGCCAGTTCAGAGACAGGGGGTTGGAATCAGCCCCAGCATTTT
J: TRBJ1-5
V: TRBV19
size: few
D: TRBD1
length: 15

CDR3: CASSLAADSNYGYTF
DNA: TGCGCCAGCAGCTTGGCCGCAGATAGTAACTATGGCTACACCTTC
J: TRBJ1-2
V: TRBV5-1
size: NA
D: NA
length: 15

CDR3: CASSLTGRYQETQYF
DNA: TGTGCCAGCAGCTTAACAGGCCGATACCAAGAGACCCAGTACTTC
J: TRBJ2-5
V: TRBV7-9
size: NA
D: NA
length: 15

CDR3: CASSLPVGPYGYTF
DNA: TGTGCCAGCAGCCTACCGGTAGGACCCTATGGCTACACCTTC
J: TRBJ1-2
V: TRBV5-8
size: NA
D: NA
length: 14

CDR3: CASQGEPGMNTEAFF
DNA: TGCGCCAGCCAGGGGGAGCCAGGAATGAACACTGAAGCTTTCTTT
J: TRBJ1-1
V: TRBV5-1
size: many
D: TRBD1
length: 15

CDR3: CASSYGTGVTGELFF
DNA: TGTGCCAGCAGCTACGGGACAGGAGTCACCGGGGAGCTGTTTTTT
J: TRBJ2-2
V: TRBV7-3
size: many
D: TRBD1
length: 15

CDR3: CASSPRQGGNEQFF
DNA: TGTGCTAGCAGCCCGAGACAGGGCGGGAATGAGCAGTTCTTC
J: TRBJ2-1
V: TRBV7-7
size: many
D: TRBD1
length: 14

CDR3: CASSYSRQGIGNQPQHF
DNA: TGTGCCAGCAGTTACTCGCGACAGGGGATCGGCAATCAGCCCCAGCATTTT
J: TRBJ1-5
V: TRBV6-2/TRBV6-3
size: many
D: TRBD1
length: 17

CDR3: CASSLVRDSTDTQYF
DNA: TGTGCCAGCAGCTTGGTACGAGACAGCACAGATACGCAGTATTTT
J: TRBJ2-3
V: TRBV5-6
size: NA
D: NA
length: 15

CDR3: CASSLSGGLVELFF
DNA: TGTGCCAGTAGCCTATCTGGAGGGTTAGTAGAACTGTTTTTT
J: TRBJ1-4
V: TRBV19
size: NA
D: NA
length: 14

CDR3: CASSGTGNYF
DNA: TGTGCCAGCTCCGGGACAGGAAATTACTTC
J: TRBJ2-7
V: TRBV28
size: many
D: TRBD1
length: 10

CDR3: CASRPGTGGLSETQYF
DNA: TGTGCCAGCAGACCTGGGACAGGGGGATTATCGGAGACCCAGTACTTC
J: TRBJ2-5
V: TRBV28
size: many
D: TRBD1
length: 16

CDR3: CASNPGTGFYNEQFF
DNA: TGTGCCAGCAATCCCGGGACAGGGTTCTACAATGAGCAGTTCTTC
J: TRBJ2-1
V: TRBV12-3/TRBV12-4
size: many
D: TRBD1
length: 15

CDR3: CASSQEGAGPFNEKLFF
DNA: TGTGCCAGCAGCCAAGAAGGGGCAGGGCCCTTTAATGAAAAACTGTTTTTT
J: TRBJ1-4
V: TRBV3-1
size: few
D: NA
length: 17

CDR3: CASRPISGGRGEQFF
DNA: TGTGCCAGCAGACCGATTAGCGGGGGGCGGGGTGAGCAGTTCTTC
J: TRBJ2-1
V: TRBV11-2
size: NA
D: TRBD2
length: 15

CDR3: CATRAEMNTGAFF
DNA: TGTGCCACCAGAGCTGAGATGAACACTGGAGCTTTCTTT
J: TRBJ1-1
V: TRBV24-1
size: NA
D: NA
length: 13

CDR3: CASSDPHQGGYTF
DNA: TGTGCCAGCAGTGATCCACACCAGGGTGGCTACACCTTC
J: TRBJ1-2
V: TRBV2
size: many
D: NA
length: 13

CDR3: CASSYQRGGLVSDTQYF
DNA: TGTGCCAGCAGTTACCAGCGGGGGGGCCTTGTCTCAGATACGCAGTATTTT
J: TRBJ2-3
V: TRBV6-2/TRBV6-3
size: NA
D: TRBD2
length: 17

CDR3: CASRLTDTQYF
DNA: TGTGCCAGCAGGCTCACAGATACGCAGTATTTT
J: TRBJ2-3
V: TRBV12-3/TRBV12-4
size: many
D: NA
length: 11

CDR3: CAGLDEQYF
DNA: TGTGCCGGGTTGGACGAGCAGTACTTC
J: TRBJ2-7
V: TRBV27
size: many
D: NA
length: 9

CDR3: CATQQGWGTDTQYF
DNA: TGTGCCACCCAACAGGGTTGGGGCACAGATACGCAGTATTTT
J: TRBJ2-3
V: TRBV10-3
size: NA
D: NA
length: 14

CDR3: CASRTVASTDTQYF
DNA: TGTGCCAGCAGGACGGTTGCTAGCACAGATACGCAGTATTTT
J: TRBJ2-3
V: TRBV2
size: NA
D: NA
length: 14

CDR3: CAISDGGQGDYEQYF
DNA: TGTGCCATCAGTGATGGCGGACAGGGGGACTACGAGCAGTACTTC
J: TRBJ2-7
V: TRBV10-3
size: NA
D: TRBD1
length: 15

CDR3: CASSQEWGVNTGELFF
DNA: TGTGCCAGCAGCCAAGAGTGGGGGGTGAACACCGGGGAGCTGTTTTTT
J: TRBJ2-2
V: TRBV3-1
size: NA
D: NA
length: 16

CDR3: CATGNREGGSGNTIYF
DNA: TGTGCCACCGGAAACAGGGAAGGGGGCTCTGGAAACACCATATATTTT
J: TRBJ1-3
V: TRBV15
size: few
D: NA
length: 16

CDR3: CASSLYYGTAKGNTEAFF
DNA: TGTGCCAGCAGCCTGTACTATGGGACAGCAAAGGGGAACACTGAAGCTTTCTTT
J: TRBJ1-1
V: TRBV14
size: many
D: TRBD1
length: 18

CDR3: CASSYLRGPGDEQYF
DNA: TGTGCCAGCAGTTACCTCAGGGGGCCGGGGGACGAGCAGTACTTC
J: TRBJ2-7
V: TRBV6-6
size: few
D: TRBD1
length: 15

CDR3: CASSDGPAGLAFF
DNA: TGTGCCAGCAGCGACGGCCCTGCAGGGCTGGCTTTCTTT
J: TRBJ1-1
V: TRBV5-6
size: few
D: NA
length: 13

CDR3: CASSVEDGSQPQHF
DNA: TGTGCCAGCAGCGTAGAAGACGGTAGTCAGCCCCAGCATTTT
J: TRBJ1-5
V: TRBV9
size: NA
D: NA
length: 14

CDR3: CASSEARGGAYGYTF
DNA: TGTGCCAGCAGTGAAGCGCGGGGGGGCGCGTATGGCTACACCTTC
J: TRBJ1-2
V: TRBV6-1
size: NA
D: NA
length: 15

CDR3: CASSKDRPGLAGVNEQFF
DNA: TGTGCCAGCAGTAAGGACAGGCCAGGACTAGCGGGGGTAAATGAGCAGTTCTTC
J: TRBJ2-1
V: TRBV27
size: NA
D: TRBD2
length: 18

CDR3: CASSLAGGETATDTQYF
DNA: TGTGCCAGCAGCTTGGCCGGGGGCGAGACAGCCACAGATACGCAGTATTTT
J: TRBJ2-3
V: TRBV5-6
size: NA
D: NA
length: 17

CDR3: CASSVTSLSTDTQYF
DNA: TGTGCCAGCAGCGTGACTAGCCTAAGCACAGATACGCAGTATTTT
J: TRBJ2-3
V: TRBV9
size: NA
D: TRBD2
length: 15